The 6 T cell receptor beta chains below come from one sample, sequenced in a study of blood T cell repertoires in COVID-19. The repertoire was sequenced with immunoSEQ multiplex PCR; TCRdb's copy has only in-frame clones and lacks some. The sample contains around 120,000 clones, around 89% of which appear only once. The sequenced material came from peripheral blood. The origin of the receptors is a woman older than 75 with acute or convalescent COVID-19.

This clone was seen a single time. The V gene is TRBV6-5, the J gene TRBJ1-1; 8 bases are a match to TRBD1. The V gene's germline CDR1 is MNHEY and CDR2 SVGAGI. CDR3 length: 11 amino acids. Trimming took 6 bases from V and 7 from J; bases not matched to a gene: 1. The CDR3: CASSRGLEAFF. The CDR3 coding sequence is TGTGCCAGCAGCAGGGGGCTTGAAGCTTTCTTT.

The sample holds a few counts of this clone. The V call is TRBV28, the J call TRBJ2-5; 7 bases are shared with TRBD1. CDR1 MDHEN and CDR2 SYDVKM come from the germline V gene. The CDR3 consists of 13 residues. After removal of 5 bases from V and 5 bases from J, the junction contained 5 bases not matched to a gene. CDR3 in amino acids: CASSNRGGETQYF. CDR3 nucleotides: TGTGCCAGCAGTAACAGGGGTGGGGAGACCCAGTACTTC.

CDR3 nucleotides: TGTGCCAGCAGTGAAAGGGACAGGGGGTACGAGCAGTACTTC. It translates to CASSERDRGYEQYF. V gene TRBV6-1 combines with J gene TRBJ2-7; TRBD1 agrees at 11 bases. Germline-derived CDR1 and CDR2 are MNHNS and SASEGT. The CDR3 length is 14 residues. Trimming cost V 2 bases and J 4 bases; bases outside gene matches: 1.

This chain connects TRBV2 to TRBJ2-7, with 7 bases identical to TRBD2. Germline V CDR1 and CDR2: SNHLY, FYNNEI. V dropped 6 bases and J dropped 0; count of bases not matched to a gene: 2. This CDR3 has 13 amino acids. The CDR3 DNA reads TGTGCCAGCAGCAGGGACTACTCCTACGAGCAGTACTTC. Protein product: CASSRDYSYEQYF.

The rearrangement uses TRBV18 and TRBJ2-5; 7 bases fit TRBD1. The CDR3 has 13 amino acids. With V trimmed by 4 bases and J by 5 bases, 4 bases remained unmatched. The germline gives CDR1 KGHSH, CDR2 LQKENI. In DNA, the CDR3 is TGTGCCAGCTCACAAAACAGGGGTGAGACCCAGTACTTC. Translated, it gives CASSQNRGETQYF. The variable domain in full, with the rest retrieved from reference TRBV18 and TRBJ2-5, is NAGVMQNPRHLVRRRGQEARLRCSPMKGHSHVYWYRQLPEEGLKFMVYLQKENIIDESGMPKERFSAEFPKEGPSILRIQQVVRGDSAAYFCASSQNRGETQYFGPGTRLLVL.

This chain connects TRBV29-1 to TRBJ2-7, with 7 bases aligning to TRBD1. CDR3 length equals 12 residues. V lost 6 bases and J lost 3; bases outside the gene matches: 5. CDR1 SQVTM and CDR2 ANQGSEA come from the germline V gene. The CDR3 here is CSVATGNYEQYF. The CDR3 region has the DNA TGCAGCGTCGCGACAGGGAACTACGAGCAGTACTTC.